This T cell receptor (beta chain) was documented in a study of T cells in Graves' hyperthyroidism and ophthalmopathy. The source material, RNA transcripts, was used to amplify TCR beta CDR3 regions. HTBI primers drove first-round RT-PCR of the TCR CDR3. From the multiplex PCR reads, TCRdb called clonotypes with MiXCR, one entry per CDR3 protein. The table shows hundreds of thousands of distinct CDR3 sequences, with approximately 15% occurring only once. Stable Graves' hyperthyroidism denoted no ophthalmopathy progression over 18 months. These patients, aged 18 to 65, had recently diagnosed hyperthyroidism lasting under 2 months. The CDR3 is made up of 16 amino acids. Per the germline V gene, CDR1 is SGHRS and CDR2 is YFSETQ. The V and J ends lost 3 bases and 2 bases, in that order; junction bases with no gene match: 6. Remarks on this clonotype: Antigen unknown.

Study-level points and caveats: In the blood, most expanded thyroid clonotypes above 0.001 appeared as well.

The rearrangement joins TRBV5-1 to TRBJ2-3; 10 nucleotides agree with TRBD2. The clonotype comes from a woman aged 18-29 years with Graves' hyperthyroidism. Sequencing input: blood. This chain's CDR3 is CASSSYTSGITDTQYF. The CDR3 DNA is TGCGCCAGCAGCTCATATACTAGCGGGATCACAGATACGCAGTATTTT.